This T cell receptor (beta chain) was captured in a study of blood T cell repertoires in COVID-19. The CDR3 consists of 13 residues. The junction had 5 bases not matched to a gene; V was cut back by 6 bases and J by 3 bases. The germline V gene encodes CDR1 KGHSH and CDR2 LQKENI. Authors' analysis steps: It was from reference gene primer amplification that nucleated cell counts were estimated. Here immunoSEQ multiplex PCR was the method, and the copy in TCRdb shows in-frame clones only, minus some. From that table come the V and J calls and clone size; the DNA was used to work out D and trimming. The sample has 180,000 or so clones, roughly four fifths seen once. Participant-given clinical history determined each cohort assignment. Donors in Cohort 3 counted as recovered after two negative PCRs, clearance, or symptom resolution.

The chain carries TRBV18 and TRBJ2-7; 7 nucleotides agree with TRBD1. The origin of this receptor is a man aged 50-60 years who had recovered from COVID-19. What was sequenced was PBMCs or T cells enriched from blood (not recorded which). The CDR3 loop is CASSPGTVYEQYF. Here the CDR3 DNA reads TGTGCCAGCTCCCCCGGGACAGTCTACGAGCAGTACTTC.